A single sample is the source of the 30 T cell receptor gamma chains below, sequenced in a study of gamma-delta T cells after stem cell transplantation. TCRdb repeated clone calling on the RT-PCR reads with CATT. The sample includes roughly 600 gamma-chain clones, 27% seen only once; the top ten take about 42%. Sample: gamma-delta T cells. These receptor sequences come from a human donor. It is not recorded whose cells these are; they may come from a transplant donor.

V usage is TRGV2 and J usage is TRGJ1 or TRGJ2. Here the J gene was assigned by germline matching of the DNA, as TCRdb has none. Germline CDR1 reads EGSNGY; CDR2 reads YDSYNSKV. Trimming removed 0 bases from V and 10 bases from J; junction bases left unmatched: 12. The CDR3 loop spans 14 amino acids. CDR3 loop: CATWDGPLGSKKLF. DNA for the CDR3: TGTGCCACCTGGGACGGGCCCTTAGGGTCCAAGAAACTCTTT.

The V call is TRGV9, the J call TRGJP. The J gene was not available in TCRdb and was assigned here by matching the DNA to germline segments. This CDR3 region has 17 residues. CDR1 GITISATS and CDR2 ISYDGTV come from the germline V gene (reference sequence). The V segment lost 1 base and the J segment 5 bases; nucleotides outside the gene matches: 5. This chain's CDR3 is CALWEVQEELGKKIKVF. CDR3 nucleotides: TGTGCCTTGTGGGAGGTTCAGGAAGAGTTGGGCAAAAAAATCAAGGTATTT.

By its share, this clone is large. CDR3 protein: CALWELADGLGKKIKVF. CDR3 nucleotide sequence: TGTGCCTTGTGGGAGCTAGCAGATGGGTTGGGCAAAAAAATCAAGGTATTT. The chain has TRGV9 and TRGJP. TCRdb supplies no J gene; here it was assigned by aligning the nucleotide sequence to germline. The CDR3 is made up of 17 amino acids. Germline loops: CDR1 GITISATS, CDR2 ISYDGTV (reference sequence). The V and J ends lost 3 bases and 9 bases, in that order; junction bases with no gene match: 11.

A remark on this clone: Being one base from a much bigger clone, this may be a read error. CDR3 sequence reads: CTTWDGRQMRKKLF. The CDR3 DNA is TGTACCACCTGGGACGGGCGGCAAATGAGGAAGAAACTCTTT. This chain links TRGV2 with TRGJ1 or TRGJ2. TCRdb does not report a J gene; here it was assigned by matching the DNA to germline references. CDR3 length equals 14 residues. Per the germline V gene, CDR1 is EGSNGY and CDR2 is YDSYNSKV.

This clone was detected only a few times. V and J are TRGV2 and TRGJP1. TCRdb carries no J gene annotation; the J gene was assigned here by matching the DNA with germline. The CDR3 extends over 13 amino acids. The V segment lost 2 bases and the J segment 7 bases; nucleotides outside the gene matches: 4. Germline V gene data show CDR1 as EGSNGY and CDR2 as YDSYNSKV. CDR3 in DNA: TGTGCCACCTGGGACGAATATGGTTGGTTCAAGATATTT. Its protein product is CATWDEYGWFKIF.

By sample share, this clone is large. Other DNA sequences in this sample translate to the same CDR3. CDR3 bases: TGTGCCTTGTGGGAGAGTCAAGAGTTGGGCAAAAAAATCAAGGTATTT. Amino acid sequence: CALWESQELGKKIKVF. The rearrangement uses TRGV9 and TRGJP. TCRdb carries no J gene annotation; the J gene was assigned here by matching the DNA with germline. The CDR3 has 16 amino acids. After removal of 3 bases from V and 4 bases from J, the junction contained 3 bases not matched to a gene. CDR1 and CDR2 from the germline V gene are GITISATS and ISYDGTV (reference sequence).

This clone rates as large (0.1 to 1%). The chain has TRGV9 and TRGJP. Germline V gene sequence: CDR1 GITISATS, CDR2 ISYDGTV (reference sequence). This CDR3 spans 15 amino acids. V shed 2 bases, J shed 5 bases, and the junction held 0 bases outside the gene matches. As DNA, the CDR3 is TGTGCCTTGTGGGAGGAAGAGTTGGGCAAAAAAATCAAGGTATTT. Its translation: CALWEEELGKKIKVF.

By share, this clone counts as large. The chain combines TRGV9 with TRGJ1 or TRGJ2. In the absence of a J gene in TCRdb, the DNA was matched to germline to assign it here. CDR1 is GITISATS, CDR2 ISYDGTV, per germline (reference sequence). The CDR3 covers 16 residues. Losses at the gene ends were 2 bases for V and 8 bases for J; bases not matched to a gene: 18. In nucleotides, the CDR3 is TGTGCCTTGTGGGAGGCCGCCCGTAACCTAGTGAATAAGAAACTCTTT. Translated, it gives CALWEAARNLVNKKLF.

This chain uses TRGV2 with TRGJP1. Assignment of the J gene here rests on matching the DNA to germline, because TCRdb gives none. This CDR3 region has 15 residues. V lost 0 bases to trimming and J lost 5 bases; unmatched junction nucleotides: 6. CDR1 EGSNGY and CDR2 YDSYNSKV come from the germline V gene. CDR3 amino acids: CATWDGLATGWFKIF. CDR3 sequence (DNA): TGTGCCACCTGGGACGGGCTTGCGACTGGTTGGTTCAAGATATTT.

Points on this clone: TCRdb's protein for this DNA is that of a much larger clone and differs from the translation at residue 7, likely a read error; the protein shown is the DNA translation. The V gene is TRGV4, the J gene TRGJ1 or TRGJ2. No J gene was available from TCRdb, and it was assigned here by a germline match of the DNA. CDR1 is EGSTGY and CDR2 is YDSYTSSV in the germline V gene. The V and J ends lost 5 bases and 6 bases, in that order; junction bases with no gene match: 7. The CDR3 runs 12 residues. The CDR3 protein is CATWVLSYKKLF. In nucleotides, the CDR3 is TGTGCCACCTGGGTTCTGAGTTATAAGAAACTCTTT.

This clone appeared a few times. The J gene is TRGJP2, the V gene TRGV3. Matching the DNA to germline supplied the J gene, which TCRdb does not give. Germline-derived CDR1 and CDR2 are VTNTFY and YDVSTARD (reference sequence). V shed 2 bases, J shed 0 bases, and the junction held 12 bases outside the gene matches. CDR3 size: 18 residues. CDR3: CATWDIPNLYSSDWIKTF. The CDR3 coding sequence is TGTGCCACCTGGGACATCCCAAATCTTTATAGTAGTGATTGGATCAAGACGTTT.

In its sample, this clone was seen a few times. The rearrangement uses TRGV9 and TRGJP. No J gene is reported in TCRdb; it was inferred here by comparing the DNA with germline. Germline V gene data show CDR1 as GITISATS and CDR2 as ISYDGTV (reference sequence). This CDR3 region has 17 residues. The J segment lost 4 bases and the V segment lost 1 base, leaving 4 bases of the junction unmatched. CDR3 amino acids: CALWEVSQELGKKIKVF. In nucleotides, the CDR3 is TGTGCCTTGTGGGAGGTATCTCAAGAGTTGGGCAAAAAAATCAAGGTATTT.

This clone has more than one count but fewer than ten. The CDR3 nucleotides read TGTGCCACCTGGGACGGGCGGTTAGGTTCTAGTGATTGGATCAAGACGTTT. Residues: CATWDGRLGSSDWIKTF. The chain recombines TRGV2 with TRGJP2. The J gene, absent from TCRdb, was called here by matching the DNA to germline. The V and J ends lost 0 bases and 4 bases, in that order; junction bases with no gene match: 11. Germline V CDR1 and CDR2: EGSNGY, YDSYNSKV. This CDR3 is 17 amino acids long.

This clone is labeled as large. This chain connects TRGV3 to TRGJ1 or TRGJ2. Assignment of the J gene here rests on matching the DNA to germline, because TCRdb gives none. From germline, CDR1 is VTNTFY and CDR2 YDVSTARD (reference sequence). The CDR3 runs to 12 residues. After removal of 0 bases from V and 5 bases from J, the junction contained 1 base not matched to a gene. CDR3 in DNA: TGTGCCACCTGGGACAGGCATTATAAGAAACTCTTT. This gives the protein CATWDRHYKKLF.

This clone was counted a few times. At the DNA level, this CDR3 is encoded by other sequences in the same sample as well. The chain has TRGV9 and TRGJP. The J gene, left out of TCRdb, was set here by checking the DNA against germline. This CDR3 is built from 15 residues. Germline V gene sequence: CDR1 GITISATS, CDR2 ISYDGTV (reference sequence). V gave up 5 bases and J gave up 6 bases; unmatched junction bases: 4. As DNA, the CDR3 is TGTGCCTTGTGGGGTGGAGAGTTGGGCAAAAAAATCAAGGTATTT. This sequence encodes CALWGGELGKKIKVF.

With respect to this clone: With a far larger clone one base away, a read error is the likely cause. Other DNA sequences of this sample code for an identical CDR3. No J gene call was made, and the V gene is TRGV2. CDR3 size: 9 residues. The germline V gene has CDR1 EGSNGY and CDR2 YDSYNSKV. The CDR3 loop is CATWDRELF. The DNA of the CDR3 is TGTGCCACCTGGGATCGGGAACTCTTT.

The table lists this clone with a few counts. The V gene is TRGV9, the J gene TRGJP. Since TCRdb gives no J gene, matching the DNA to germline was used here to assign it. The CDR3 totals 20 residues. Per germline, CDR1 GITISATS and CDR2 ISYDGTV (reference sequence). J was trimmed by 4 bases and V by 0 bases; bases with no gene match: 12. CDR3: CALWEVQGGRQELGKKIKVF. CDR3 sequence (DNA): TGTGCCTTGTGGGAGGTGCAGGGAGGGCGTCAAGAGTTGGGCAAAAAAATCAAGGTATTT.

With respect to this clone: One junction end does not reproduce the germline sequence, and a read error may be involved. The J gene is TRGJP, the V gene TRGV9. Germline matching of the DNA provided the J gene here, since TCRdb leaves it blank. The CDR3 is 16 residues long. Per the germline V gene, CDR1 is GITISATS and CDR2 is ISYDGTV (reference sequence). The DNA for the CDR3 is TGTGCCTTGTGGGATCCGAGGGAGTTGGGCAAAAAACTCAAGGTATTT. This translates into CALWDPRELGKKLKVF.

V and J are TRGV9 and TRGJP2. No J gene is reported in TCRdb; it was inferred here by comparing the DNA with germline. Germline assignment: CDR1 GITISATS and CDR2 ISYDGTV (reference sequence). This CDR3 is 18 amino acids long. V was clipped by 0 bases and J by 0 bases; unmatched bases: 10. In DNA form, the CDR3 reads TGTGCCTTGTGGGAGGTGCTATATATTTATAGTAGTGATTGGATCAAGACGTTT. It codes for CALWEVLYIYSSDWIKTF.

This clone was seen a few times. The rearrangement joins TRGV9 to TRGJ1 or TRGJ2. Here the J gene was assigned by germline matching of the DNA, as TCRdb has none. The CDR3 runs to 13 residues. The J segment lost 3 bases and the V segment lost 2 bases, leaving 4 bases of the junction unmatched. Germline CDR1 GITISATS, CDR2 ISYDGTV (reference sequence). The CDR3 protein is CALWEAGYYKKLF. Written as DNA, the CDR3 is TGTGCCTTGTGGGAGGCCGGTTATTATAAGAAACTCTTT.

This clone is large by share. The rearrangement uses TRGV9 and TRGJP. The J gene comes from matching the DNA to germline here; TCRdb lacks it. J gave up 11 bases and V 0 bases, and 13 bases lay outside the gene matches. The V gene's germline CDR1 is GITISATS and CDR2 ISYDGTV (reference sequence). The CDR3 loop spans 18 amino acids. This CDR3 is CALWEVQGNGLGKKIKVF. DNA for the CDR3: TGTGCCTTGTGGGAGGTGCAGGGTAACGGGCTGGGCAAAAAAATCAAGGTATTT.

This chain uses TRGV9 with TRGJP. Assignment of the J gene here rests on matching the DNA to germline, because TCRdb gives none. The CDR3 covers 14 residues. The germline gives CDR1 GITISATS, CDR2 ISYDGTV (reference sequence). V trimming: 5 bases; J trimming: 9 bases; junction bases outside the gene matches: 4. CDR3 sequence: CALWGGLGKKIKVF. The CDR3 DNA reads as TGTGCCTTGTGGGGGGGGTTGGGCAAAAAAATCAAGGTATTT.

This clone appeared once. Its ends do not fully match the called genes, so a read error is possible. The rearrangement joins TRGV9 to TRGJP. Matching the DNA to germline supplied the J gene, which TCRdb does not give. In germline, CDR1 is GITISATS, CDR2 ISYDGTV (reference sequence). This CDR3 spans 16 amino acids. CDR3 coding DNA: TGTGCCTTGTGGGAGGTGGAAGAGTTGGGCAAAAAAGTCAAGGTATTT. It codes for CALWEVEELGKKVKVF.

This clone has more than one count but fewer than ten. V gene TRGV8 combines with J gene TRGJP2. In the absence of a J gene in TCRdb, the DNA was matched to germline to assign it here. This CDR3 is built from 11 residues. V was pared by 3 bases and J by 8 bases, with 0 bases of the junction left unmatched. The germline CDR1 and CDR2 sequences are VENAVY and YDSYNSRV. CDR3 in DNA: TGTGCCACCTGGGATGATTGGATCAAGACGTTT. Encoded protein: CATWDDWIKTF.

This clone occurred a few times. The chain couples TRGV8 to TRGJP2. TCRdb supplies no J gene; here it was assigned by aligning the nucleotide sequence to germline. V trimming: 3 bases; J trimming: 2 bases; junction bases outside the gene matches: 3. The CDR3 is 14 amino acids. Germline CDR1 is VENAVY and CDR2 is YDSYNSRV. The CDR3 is CATWDLSSDWIKTF. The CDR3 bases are TGTGCCACCTGGGATTTGAGTAGTGATTGGATCAAGACGTTT.

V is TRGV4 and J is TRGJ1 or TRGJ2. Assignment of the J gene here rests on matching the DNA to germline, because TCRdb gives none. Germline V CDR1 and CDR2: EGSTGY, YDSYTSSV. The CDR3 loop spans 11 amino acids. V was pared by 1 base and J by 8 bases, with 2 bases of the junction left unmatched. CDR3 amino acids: CATWDGNKKLF. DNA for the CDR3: TGTGCCACCTGGGATGGCAATAAGAAACTCTTT.

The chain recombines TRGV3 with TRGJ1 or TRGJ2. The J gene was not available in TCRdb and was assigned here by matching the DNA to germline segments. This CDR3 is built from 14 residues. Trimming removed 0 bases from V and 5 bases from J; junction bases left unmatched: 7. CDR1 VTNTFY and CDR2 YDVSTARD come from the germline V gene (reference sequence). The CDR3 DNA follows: TGTGCCACCTGGGACAGGCCCTACAATTATAAGAAACTCTTT. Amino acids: CATWDRPYNYKKLF.

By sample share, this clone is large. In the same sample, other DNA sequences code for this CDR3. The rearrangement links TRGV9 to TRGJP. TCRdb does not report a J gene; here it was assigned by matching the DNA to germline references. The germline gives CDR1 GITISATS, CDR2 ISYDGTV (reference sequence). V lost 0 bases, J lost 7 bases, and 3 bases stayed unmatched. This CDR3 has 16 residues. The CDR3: CALWEVGELGKKIKVF. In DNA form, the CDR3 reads TGTGCCTTGTGGGAGGTGGGGGAGTTGGGCAAAAAAATCAAGGTATTT.

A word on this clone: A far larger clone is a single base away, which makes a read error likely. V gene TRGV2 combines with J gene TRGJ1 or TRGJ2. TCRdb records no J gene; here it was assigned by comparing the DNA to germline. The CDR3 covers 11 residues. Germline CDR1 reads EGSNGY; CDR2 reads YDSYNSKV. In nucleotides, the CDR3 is TGTGCCCCCTGGGACGGGCTGAGGAAACTCTTT. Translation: CAPWDGLRKLF.

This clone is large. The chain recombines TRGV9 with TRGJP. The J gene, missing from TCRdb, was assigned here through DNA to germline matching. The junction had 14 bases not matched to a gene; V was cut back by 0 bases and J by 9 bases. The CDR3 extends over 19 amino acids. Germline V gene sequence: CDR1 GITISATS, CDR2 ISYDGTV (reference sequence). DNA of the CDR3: TGTGCCTTGTGGGAGGTGAATGTGGCTCATATGTTGGGCAAAAAAATCAAGGTATTT. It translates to CALWEVNVAHMLGKKIKVF.